The sequence of this T cell receptor beta chain was determined in a study of T cell repertoires in cytomegalovirus infection (dated by TCRdb to between 2019 and 2020). About the full investigation: Recently identified HLA-C-restricted CMV epitopes, whose presentation resists viral immunomodulation, were targeted by peptide stimulations together with well-studied HLA-B-restricted epitopes. Because public TCR beta signatures pointed to carriage of CMV infection together with the matching HLA type, the HLA type of each donor mattered for the analysis.

The CDR3 covers 12 residues, taking in both the cysteine and the phenylalanine. Only the CDR3 portion is preserved as DNA: 36 bases, with reading frame beginning at the first base. Trimming at the junction amounts to 7 bases on V and 3 bases on J, and the germline ends lie 10 bases apart. The CDR1 and CDR2 encoded by the germline V gene (reference sequence) are LNHDA and SQIVND. Results and caveats for the whole study, not just this receptor: The ex vivo response was dominated by HLA-C-restricted CMV-specific TCR beta clonotypes, and the single most frequent clonotype in two of eight donors was supplied by these HLA-C-restricted clonotypes. Cumulative frequency of public TCR beta family members discriminated carriers of CMV infection plus the relevant HLA type in this cohort and an independent 352-donor cohort.

The treatment or condition label corresponds to: in vitro stimulation with specific CMV peptide epitopes to enrich CMV-specific T cells. The sample was run on an Illumina HiSeq 1500. TCRdb applied fastp at Q25 and MiXCR to the public reads, then kept only in-frame beta chains. Entries are consolidated by CDR3 protein sequence, retaining the most common genes and DNA. The sample data list 200,000 to 250,000 distinct CDR3 sequences, and around 35% of these were observed just once. Approximately 60% of the sample is taken by the ten largest. Comments on this clonotype: No cognate antigen has been identified for it. Base qualities are missing; no much larger clone stands one base away.

This material consisted of CD8+ T cells from cultured PBMCs, taken from culture after CMV antigen stimulation. The receptor was derived from a human donor in good health (CMV status not recorded). Some clones in this sample may be carry-over from other donors' samples. The sequence links TRBV19 to TRBJ2-7; the D gene identity is not certain. The nucleotide sequence is given as TGTGCCAGTACTGACCGAAACTACGAGCAGTACTTC. It encodes CASTDRNYEQYF.